These T cell receptor beta chains were read from a single sample in a study of human T cells and chemical hapten exposure. TCRdb analysed the RACE reads with MiXCR anew, one entry per CDR3 protein. The table has around 45,000 distinct CDR3 sequences, about 3.7% seen once. Sequences were obtained from whole blood. These receptors originate from a human donor in good health. Some clones in this sample may be carry-over from other donors' samples. Both conserved end residues are trimmed from each CDR3.

TRBJ1-4	TRBV5-6	ASSLRRTEQKLF
TRBJ2-5	TRBV6-5	ASRPDQETQY
TRBJ1-2	TRBV24-1	ATSERGPGRNNYGYT
TRBJ1-2	TRBV5-1	ASSLGENSYGYT
TRBJ2-7	TRBV28	ASSSGTRAYEQY
TRBJ2-1	TRBV18	ASSPPPRLAGGPGNEQF
TRBJ1-6	TRBV27	ASSTLLASYNSPLH
TRBJ1-5	TRBV19	ASSIRALGGQPQH
TRBJ2-3	TRBV29-1	SVVRGVDTQY
TRBJ2-1	TRBV5-1	ASSLGRVAGDNEQF
TRBJ1-4	TRBV3-1	ASSILPSGATNEKLF
TRBJ2-3	TRBV7-2	ASSLFLAGAPDTQY
TRBJ2-3	TRBV15	ATSRGTDTQY
TRBJ1-1	TRBV24-1	ATSDSMGEAF
TRBJ2-3	TRBV5-6	ASSLNRRAGTQY
TRBJ1-5	TRBV27	ASSRADSNQPQH
TRBJ1-2	TRBV27	ASSPHLDKNYGYT
TRBJ2-7	TRBV30	AWIRDGYSYEQY
TRBJ1-3	TRBV12-3/TRBV12-4	ASSLLGTGNTIY
TRBJ2-1	TRBV9	ASSVEGGGSSHNEQF
TRBJ2-7	TRBV21-1	ASSKRDKREH
TRBJ1-6	TRBV24-1	ATSDPDRPNSPLH
TRBJ1-5	TRBV3-1	ASSQDWQGRDQPQH
TRBJ2-5	TRBV29-1	SVESGGSREETQY
TRBJ1-1	TRBV11-2	ASSFDGRTEAF
TRBJ1-1	TRBV2	ASSVDRETEAF
TRBJ2-3	TRBV20-1	SARGREGKTDTQY
TRBJ2-1	TRBV11-2	ASSPPRIAGVRFDEQF